The rows below give T cell receptor beta chains drawn from one sample of a study of blood T cell repertoires in COVID-19. The assay was immunoSEQ multiplex PCR, and TCRdb's table has in-frame clones only and misses some. The repertoire consists of around 200,000 clones, with about 83% occurring once and the leading ten covering over 3.5%. The material sequenced was peripheral blood. Receptors were obtained from a man aged 18 to 30 with active or convalescent COVID-19. The CDR3 runs from the conserved cysteine through the conserved F or W. D genes are given only for firm matches. Expanded clones get a size class; other rows say once, few or many, or leave the size out.

clone_size,d_call,cdr3_length,v_call,j_call,cdr3_nt,cdr3_aa
-,-,16,TRBV6-1,TRBJ1-6,TGTGCCAGCAGTGAGGAAGGGGAACCCGGGTATTCACCCCTCCACTTT,CASSEEGEPGYSPLHF
-,-,13,TRBV5-1,TRBJ1-2,TGCGCCAGCAGCGCGCCAGGGAACTATGGCTACACCTTC,CASSAPGNYGYTF
-,-,13,TRBV3-1/TRBV3-2,TRBJ1-1,TGTGCCAGCAGCGCACAGGAGAACACTGAAGCTTTCTTT,CASSAQENTEAFF
-,TRBD2,18,TRBV19,TRBJ2-1,TGTGCCATATCTAGCGGAGCTGGGGGAATTAGCTCCTACAATGAGCAGTTCTTC,CAISSGAGGISSYNEQFF
once,TRBD1,13,TRBV7-6,TRBJ1-6,TGTGCCAGCAGCGCTACAGGGGATTCACCCCTCCACTTT,CASSATGDSPLHF
-,TRBD2,14,TRBV7-2,TRBJ2-7,TGTGCCAGCAGCCCTAGCGGGAGTCCCAACGAGCAGTACTTC,CASSPSGSPNEQYF
-,-,15,TRBV21-1,TRBJ1-2,TGTGCCAGCAGCAAAGTACAGGGCCATAGATATGGCTACACCTTC,CASSKVQGHRYGYTF
-,TRBD2,15,TRBV19,TRBJ2-7,TGTGCCAGTAGTACCACTGTAGCGGGAGTGTATGAGCAGTACTTC,CASSTTVAGVYEQYF
-,TRBD2,15,TRBV18,TRBJ2-7,TGTGCCAGCTCACCCGGACTAGTGGAGGCCTACGAGCAGTACTTC,CASSPGLVEAYEQYF
-,-,15,TRBV10-3,TRBJ1-5,TGTGCCATCAGTGAGCAATCGGGAGGGAATCAGCCCCAGCATTTT,CAISEQSGGNQPQHF
-,TRBD1,20,TRBV19,TRBJ2-3,TGTGCCAGTAGTAGTAGGAGGTTCGGGACAGGGGGCAGGAGCACAGATACGCAGTATTTT,CASSSRRFGTGGRSTDTQYF